This T cell receptor beta chain was identified in a study of blood T cell repertoires in COVID-19 (dated by TCRdb to 2020 to 2021). Background for the entire study: The collaborator samples originated in the United States, Italy and Spain and spanned the acute and convalescent phases of COVID-19. The material from the prospective study consisted of cDNA or gDNA derived from T cells, B-cell-depleted T cells, or PBMCs. The dataset comprised deeply sampled blood TCRbeta repertoires from subjects exposed to, actively infected with, or recovered from COVID-19. The repertoires were released in a freely available public database meant as a resource for research on the immune response to SARS-CoV-2. The samples were drawn from two sources: the first 160 participants of the ongoing ImmuneRACE study, and fewer than 1,500 subjects contributed by 6 global collaborators. Sample metadata almost always included a de-identified subject ID, COVID-19 status, age in years and sex. Where HLA class I and class II types were available, the types were taken from metadata supplied by the sample provider, not from assay-based typing.

In the prospective study, participants were roughly 18 to 95 years old, resided in about two dozen geographic areas of the United States, and were enrolled through a virtual design. In the prospective study, participants were assigned to cohorts based on the clinical history participants reported in a screening survey and a study questionnaire. Recovered participants in ImmuneRACE Cohort 3 were defined by two consecutive negative NP/OP PCR tests, clearance by a healthcare professional, or resolution of symptoms. Mobile phlebotomists in the prospective study collected whole blood, serum and a nasopharyngeal or oropharyngeal swab from every participant. Prospective study participants could optionally give additional blood draws and questionnaires over an approximately two-month period. Blood samples from the prospective study were shipped frozen or at room temperature prior to DNA extraction. Paper-wide results and their limitations: The quantity of clinical and demographic metadata differed by source and by participant and was supplied without curation.

The CDR3 sequence holds 15 residues, the cysteine and phenylalanine included. This entry keeps only the CDR3 DNA: 45 bases, framed from base 1. V loses 4 bases at its end and J loses 10 bases; junction bases beyond the gene matches: 16. CDR1 and CDR2, looked up from the germline V gene (reference sequence), are SGHNT and YYREEE. Details on this clone: Its cognate antigen has yet to be identified. No base quality values were provided; no much bigger clone lies one nucleotide off.

TCRbeta CDR3 regions were amplified from genomic DNA by means of the immunoSEQ Assay, a bias-controlled multiplex PCR. The study's processing was this. Nucleated cell counts per sample were estimated from amplification of reference gene primers within the assay. Sequence reads were collapsed and filtered to measure the absolute abundance of every unique TCRbeta CDR3 rearrangement. Productive Simpson clonality was computed per sample as the square root of Simpson's diversity index over productive rearrangements. Imported from immuneACCESS, the table was reduced by TCRdb to in-frame sequences with V and J called. These copies leave out some clones; in studies compared against another copy, an unresolved V gene accounts for under half, and the cause of the remainder is not known. V and J calls plus clone size are reproduced from that table; the DNA served to infer D and trimming. This sample is represented by approximately 360,000 clones; about four fifths of them were singletons. The biggest ten clones account for 5% to 6% of the sample.

This chain is built from TRBV5-4 and TRBJ2-5, and 7 bases in between align with TRBD1. Sequencing used PBMCs or T cells enriched from blood (not recorded which). This sequence was found in a woman aged 50 to 60 who had recovered from COVID-19. This receptor has the CDR3 CASSPADRPLSVQYF. The base sequence is TGTGCCAGCAGCCCAGCGGACAGGCCTTTATCTGTCCAGTACTTC.